This T cell receptor (beta chain) was retrieved from a study of radiotherapy plus CTLA-4 blockade in lung cancer. In the study overall: Among enrolled patients, roughly 18% responded and roughly 31% achieved disease control. Notes on the study in general: Interferon-beta and early blood T cell clone dynamics reportedly predicted response best. In blood, after radiotherapy plus ipilimumab, tumor-derived TCR clones expanded.

The length of the CDR3 is 14 residues. Germline CDR1 SGHDT, CDR2 YYEEEE. With 4 bases removed from V and 5 bases from J, the gap between germline ends came to 15 bases. Regarding this clone: Its antigen is undetermined.

Libraries were prepared by immunoSEQ multiplex PCR; TCRdb keeps only in-frame clonotypes and omits some of them. The sample lists roughly 100,000 clones, around 85% seen once, with over 2% in the top ten. The source was peripheral blood, collected from a patient treated with radiotherapy plus ipilimumab. This chain joins TRBV5-6 and TRBJ2-5; weak D call: TRBD1 (6 bases). The TCR comes from a human donor with non-small cell lung cancer that progressed on radiotherapy plus ipilimumab. Some clones in this sample may be carry-over from other donors' samples. CDR3: CASSQRDTTETQYF. The CDR3 DNA is TGTGCCAGCAGCCAGAGGGACACGACCGAGACCCAGTACTTC. The whole variable domain, filled in from reference TRBV5-6 and TRBJ2-5, reads DAGVTQSPTHLIKTRGQQVTLRCSPKSGHDTVSWYQQALGQGPQFIFQYYEEEERQRGNFPDRFSGHQFPNYSSELNVNALLLGDSALYLCASSQRDTTETQYFGPGTRLLVL.